Listed below are T cell receptor beta chains from one sample, sequenced in a study of blood T cell repertoires in COVID-19. Sequencing was performed with immunoSEQ multiplex PCR; in TCRdb, only in-frame clones are kept and a portion is missing. The data show under 300,000 clones, approximately 90% seen once. The sample comprised PBMCs or T cells enriched from blood (not recorded which). These receptor sequences come from a young woman who had recovered from COVID-19. Each CDR3 is given with its conserved first and last residue. The D gene is left open where the match is weak. A row's size may be missing; if present it is once, few, many or a size class.

V gene: TRBV9
clone size: -
J gene: TRBJ2-7
D gene: -
CDR3 DNA: TGTGCCAGCAGCGCGACGGGAACCTACGAGCAGTACTTC
CDR3 protein: CASSATGTYEQYF

V gene: TRBV7-2
clone size: once
J gene: TRBJ2-7
D gene: TRBD1
CDR3 DNA: TGTGCCAGCAGCTTAGCGCCCCCGGGACAGGGTTCCTACGAGCAGTACTTC
CDR3 protein: CASSLAPPGQGSYEQYF

V gene: TRBV7-2
clone size: -
J gene: TRBJ2-1
D gene: TRBD2
CDR3 DNA: TGTGCCAGCAGCTTGGGGGGGACTAGATCTAATGAGCAGTTCTTC
CDR3 protein: CASSLGGTRSNEQFF

V gene: TRBV5-1
clone size: few
J gene: TRBJ1-2
D gene: TRBD1
CDR3 DNA: TGCGCCAGCAGCCAAAGCCCCGGGACAGGGGGCGACTATGGCTACACCTTC
CDR3 protein: CASSQSPGTGGDYGYTF

V gene: TRBV19
clone size: once
J gene: TRBJ1-3
D gene: -
CDR3 DNA: TGTGCCACCGAACCTCCAGCGGGGAGCTCTGGAAACACCATATATTTT
CDR3 protein: CATEPPAGSSGNTIYF

V gene: TRBV7-3
clone size: -
J gene: TRBJ2-3
D gene: -
CDR3 DNA: TGTGCCAGCAGCTTAACTAGCGGAGATACGCAGTATTTT
CDR3 protein: CASSLTSGDTQYF

V gene: TRBV18
clone size: once
J gene: TRBJ1-1
D gene: -
CDR3 DNA: TGTGCCAGCTCACCACCAAGGTCAGGGTTGGGCATGAACACTGAAGCTTTCTTT
CDR3 protein: CASSPPRSGLGMNTEAFF

V gene: TRBV9
clone size: few
J gene: TRBJ2-3
D gene: -
CDR3 DNA: TGTGCCAGCAGCGTAGCTACTTCGGTGAGAAGCGTCCTTGGGACAGATACGCAGTATTTT
CDR3 protein: CASSVATSVRSVLGTDTQYF

V gene: TRBV11-3
clone size: -
J gene: TRBJ1-2
D gene: -
CDR3 DNA: TGTGCCAGCAGCCCCGGCGGGGTATATGGCTACACCTTC
CDR3 protein: CASSPGGVYGYTF

V gene: TRBV4-1
clone size: -
J gene: TRBJ2-5
D gene: TRBD2
CDR3 DNA: TGCGCCAGCAGCCAAAGCCCCAGCGGGGGGCAGGTGGACGCGAAGACCCAGTACTTC
CDR3 protein: CASSQSPSGGQVDAKTQYF

V gene: TRBV5-1
clone size: -
J gene: TRBJ1-1
D gene: -
CDR3 DNA: TGCGCCAGCAGCTTGTTCGCAGGGGAGAACACTGAAGCTTTCTTT
CDR3 protein: CASSLFAGENTEAFF

V gene: TRBV7-2
clone size: -
J gene: TRBJ1-3
D gene: -
CDR3 DNA: TGTGCCAGCAGCTTAGAACAGACGGTGGACACCATATATTTT
CDR3 protein: CASSLEQTVDTIYF

V gene: TRBV9
clone size: -
J gene: TRBJ2-7
D gene: TRBD1
CDR3 DNA: TGTGCCAGCAGCGAGACTCCGGGACAGGTCTACGAGCAGTACTTC
CDR3 protein: CASSETPGQVYEQYF

V gene: TRBV24-1
clone size: -
J gene: TRBJ2-5
D gene: -
CDR3 DNA: TGTGCCACCAGTGACCCCTCGACAGGACCCCAAGAGACCCAGTACTTC
CDR3 protein: CATSDPSTGPQETQYF

V gene: TRBV28
clone size: -
J gene: TRBJ1-5
D gene: -
CDR3 DNA: TGTGCCAGCAGCCCTTTCATGGGGGCCACCAATCAGCCCCAGCATTTT
CDR3 protein: CASSPFMGATNQPQHF

V gene: TRBV12-3/TRBV12-4
clone size: -
J gene: TRBJ1-1
D gene: -
CDR3 DNA: TGTGCCAGCACTACCGATTGGAGGGGTGAAGCTTTCTTT
CDR3 protein: CASTTDWRGEAFF

V gene: TRBV11-1
clone size: -
J gene: TRBJ1-1
D gene: -
CDR3 DNA: TGTGCCAGCAGCTTAGCGGGCGAGGGCCACACTGAAGCTTTCTTT
CDR3 protein: CASSLAGEGHTEAFF

V gene: TRBV10-3
clone size: -
J gene: TRBJ1-5
D gene: -
CDR3 DNA: TGTGCCATCAGTGAGTCCCAGGGGCGCAATCAGCCCCAGCATTTT
CDR3 protein: CAISESQGRNQPQHF

V gene: TRBV19
clone size: -
J gene: TRBJ1-2
D gene: -
CDR3 DNA: TGTGCCAGTAGTATCCCGCGGAATGGCTACACCTTC
CDR3 protein: CASSIPRNGYTF

V gene: TRBV9
clone size: -
J gene: TRBJ2-6
D gene: -
CDR3 DNA: TGTGCCAGCAGCGGACGGGTATTAGGGGCCAACGTCCTGACTTTC
CDR3 protein: CASSGRVLGANVLTF

V gene: TRBV7-7
clone size: -
J gene: TRBJ2-1
D gene: TRBD2
CDR3 DNA: TGTGCTAGCAGCTTACAGAGCGGGGGGGCCGATGAGCAGTTCTTC
CDR3 protein: CASSLQSGGADEQFF

V gene: TRBV29-1
clone size: -
J gene: TRBJ2-3
D gene: TRBD1
CDR3 DNA: TGCAGCGTTCGGGGCCACGGGACAGCTAGCACAGATACGCAGTATTTT
CDR3 protein: CSVRGHGTASTDTQYF

V gene: TRBV5-6
clone size: -
J gene: TRBJ1-2
D gene: -
CDR3 DNA: TGTGCCAGTAATTCTCGGGGCTATGGCTACACCTTC
CDR3 protein: CASNSRGYGYTF

V gene: TRBV28
clone size: -
J gene: TRBJ2-7
D gene: -
CDR3 DNA: TGTGCCAGCAGTTTCCCGACAGGACGAACCTACGAGCAGTACTTC
CDR3 protein: CASSFPTGRTYEQYF

V gene: TRBV13
clone size: once
J gene: TRBJ2-7
D gene: -
CDR3 DNA: TGTGCCAGCAGCTTAAGAGGGCTTAGGGTCGAGCAGTACTTC
CDR3 protein: CASSLRGLRVEQYF

V gene: TRBV5-1
clone size: once
J gene: TRBJ1-1
D gene: -
CDR3 DNA: TGCGCCAGCAGCTTGGGACGGGGAGAAGCTTTCTTT
CDR3 protein: CASSLGRGEAFF

V gene: TRBV18
clone size: few
J gene: TRBJ2-7
D gene: -
CDR3 DNA: TGTGCCAGCTCACCACGTCCCCCGCAGACCTACGAGCAGTACTTC
CDR3 protein: CASSPRPPQTYEQYF

V gene: TRBV9
clone size: -
J gene: TRBJ1-4
D gene: -
CDR3 DNA: TGTGCCAGCAGCACCGGTGCAACTAATGAAAAACTGTTTTTT
CDR3 protein: CASSTGATNEKLFF

V gene: TRBV28
clone size: once
J gene: TRBJ2-7
D gene: -
CDR3 DNA: TGTGCCAGCAGTTTAGTAGCGTCTCGGCCCACCTACGAGCAGTACTTC
CDR3 protein: CASSLVASRPTYEQYF

V gene: TRBV6-5
clone size: -
J gene: TRBJ1-6
D gene: TRBD1
CDR3 DNA: TGTGCCAGCAGTCGTCGGGACAGGGGTCATTCACCCCTCCACTTT
CDR3 protein: CASSRRDRGHSPLHF

V gene: TRBV25-1
clone size: -
J gene: TRBJ2-1
D gene: -
CDR3 DNA: TGTGCCAGCAGTGAACGAACGGACTCCTTGCTGTTCTTC
CDR3 protein: CASSERTDSLLFF

V gene: TRBV3-1/TRBV3-2
clone size: -
J gene: TRBJ1-1
D gene: TRBD1
CDR3 DNA: TGTGCCAGCAGCCAAGGATTGGGACAGGGGTTGATGAACACTGAAGCTTTCTTT
CDR3 protein: CASSQGLGQGLMNTEAFF

V gene: TRBV27
clone size: -
J gene: TRBJ1-5
D gene: -
CDR3 DNA: TGTGCCAGCAGTTTAGCGGCGGCGGACTCGCAGCCCCAGCATTTT
CDR3 protein: CASSLAAADSQPQHF

V gene: TRBV11-2
clone size: -
J gene: TRBJ1-1
D gene: TRBD1
CDR3 DNA: TGTGCCAGCAGCGGGGACAGGGACACTGAAGCTTTCTTT
CDR3 protein: CASSGDRDTEAFF

V gene: TRBV2
clone size: -
J gene: TRBJ1-6
D gene: -
CDR3 DNA: TGTGCCAGCTCCCCTGGCCGGGACACTTATAATTCACCCCTCCACTTT
CDR3 protein: CASSPGRDTYNSPLHF

V gene: TRBV18
clone size: few
J gene: TRBJ1-3
D gene: TRBD1
CDR3 DNA: TGTGCCAGCTCACCAGCAAGGGGGCTTGGAAACACCATATATTTT
CDR3 protein: CASSPARGLGNTIYF

V gene: TRBV4-1
clone size: -
J gene: TRBJ1-2
D gene: -
CDR3 DNA: TGCGCCAGCAGTAAAGGGAACAGGGCCCTAACCTATGGCTACACCTTC
CDR3 protein: CASSKGNRALTYGYTF

V gene: TRBV3-1/TRBV3-2
clone size: -
J gene: TRBJ1-1
D gene: TRBD1
CDR3 DNA: TGTGCCAGCAGCCAAGCCCCCCGCAGGGGGCGAAACGATTGGGCTTTCTTT
CDR3 protein: CASSQAPRRGRNDWAFF